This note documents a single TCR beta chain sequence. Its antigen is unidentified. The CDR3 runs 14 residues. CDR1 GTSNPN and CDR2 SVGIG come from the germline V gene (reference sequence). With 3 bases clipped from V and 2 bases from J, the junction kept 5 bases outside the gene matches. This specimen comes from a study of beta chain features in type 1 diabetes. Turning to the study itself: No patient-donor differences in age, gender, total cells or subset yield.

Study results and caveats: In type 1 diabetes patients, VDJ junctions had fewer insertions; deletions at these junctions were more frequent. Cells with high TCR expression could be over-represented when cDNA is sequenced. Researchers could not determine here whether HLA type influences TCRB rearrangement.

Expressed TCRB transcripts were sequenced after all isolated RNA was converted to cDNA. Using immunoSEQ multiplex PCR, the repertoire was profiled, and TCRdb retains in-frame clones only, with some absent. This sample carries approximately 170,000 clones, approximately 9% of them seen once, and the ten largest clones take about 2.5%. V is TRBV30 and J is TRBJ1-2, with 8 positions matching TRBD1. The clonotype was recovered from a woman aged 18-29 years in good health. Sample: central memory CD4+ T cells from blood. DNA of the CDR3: TGTGCCTGGAGGTGGAGGGACAGGAACTATGGCTACACCTTC. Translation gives CAWRWRDRNYGYTF.